These T cell receptor beta chains were read from a single sample in a study of OX40 agonist ivuxolimab in advanced cancers. Clones were sequenced by immunoSEQ multiplex PCR, and TCRdb holds only the in-frame ones, with some missing. The sample holds approximately 61,000 clones, around 91% seen once. The input for sequencing was CD4+ or CD8+ T cells sorted from blood, taken in a trial of the OX40 agonist ivuxolimab. The receptors were sampled from an adult with an advanced solid tumor such as melanoma, head and neck, liver or kidney cancer. Each CDR3 is given with its conserved first and last residue. D genes are given only for firm matches. Part of the rows lack a size; the others show once, few, many or a class for expanded clones.

d_call | j_call | v_call | clone_size | cdr3_aa | cdr3_nt
NA | TRBJ2-7 | TRBV5-1 | NA | CASQGGEEGYEQYF | TGCGCCAGCCAAGGCGGGGAGGAGGGCTACGAGCAGTACTTC
NA | TRBJ1-1 | TRBV4-3 | NA | CASSQGPEKNTEAFF | TGCGCCAGCAGCCAAGGACCGGAAAAGAACACTGAAGCTTTCTTT
NA | TRBJ2-1 | TRBV7-2 | NA | CASSFVAPAGEQFF | TGTGCCAGCAGCTTTGTAGCACCCGCCGGTGAGCAGTTCTTC
TRBD2 | TRBJ2-5 | TRBV4-1 | NA | CASSLSGTSGRASYETQYF | TGCGCCAGCAGCTTATCCGGGACTAGCGGGAGGGCCAGTTATGAGACCCAGTACTTC
TRBD2 | TRBJ2-1 | TRBV5-6 | NA | CASSFSGALGNEQFF | TGTGCCAGCAGCTTTAGCGGGGCTCTGGGGAATGAGCAGTTCTTC
TRBD2 | TRBJ2-2 | TRBV15 | NA | CATSGGTSGSKGGELFF | TGTGCCACCAGCGGGGGGACTAGCGGGAGCAAGGGCGGGGAGCTGTTTTTT
NA | TRBJ2-7 | TRBV27 | NA | CASSLGFSYEQYF | TGTGCCAGCAGCCTGGGGTTCTCCTACGAGCAGTACTTC
NA | TRBJ1-1 | TRBV5-6 | NA | CASSLVYSEDTEAFF | TGTGCCAGCAGCTTGGTCTACTCGGAGGACACTGAAGCTTTCTTT
NA | TRBJ2-2 | TRBV27 | once | CASTSVGSAGELFF | TGTGCCAGCACCTCGGTGGGGTCGGCCGGGGAGCTGTTTTTT
TRBD1 | TRBJ1-3 | TRBV18 | once | CASSPGQYSGNTIYF | TGTGCCAGCTCACCGGGACAGTACTCTGGAAACACCATATATTTT
NA | TRBJ1-2 | TRBV6-5 | once | CASSYSLQGYGYTF | TGTGCCAGCAGTTACTCGTTACAGGGATATGGCTACACCTTC
NA | TRBJ1-4 | TRBV28 | NA | CASSDRDYYEKLFF | TGTGCCAGCAGTGATCGGGATTATTATGAAAAACTGTTTTTT
TRBD2 | TRBJ2-1 | TRBV28 | NA | CASSVQTSGRAGEQFF | TGTGCCAGCAGCGTACAGACTAGCGGGAGGGCCGGTGAGCAGTTCTTC
NA | TRBJ2-5 | TRBV9 | NA | CASSVVDGPETQYF | TGTGCCAGCAGCGTAGTGGATGGGCCAGAGACCCAGTACTTC
NA | TRBJ2-2 | TRBV27 | once | CASSMNTGELFF | TGTGCCAGCAGTATGAACACCGGGGAGCTGTTTTTT
NA | TRBJ1-2 | TRBV4-3 | few | CASSQDRAGARHYGYTF | TGCGCCAGCAGCCAAGATCGGGCAGGGGCTAGGCACTATGGCTACACCTTC
NA | TRBJ1-2 | TRBV11-2 | NA | CASSLVSHGYTF | TGTGCCAGCAGCTTAGTCAGCCATGGCTACACCTTC
TRBD1 | TRBJ2-1 | TRBV9 | NA | CASSVAGTGGSNEQFF | TGTGCCAGCAGCGTAGCCGGGACAGGGGGTAGTAATGAGCAGTTCTTC
NA | TRBJ1-2 | TRBV2 | NA | CANSLGIMGGYTF | TGTGCCAACTCCCTGGGGATTATGGGCGGCTACACCTTC
NA | TRBJ1-2 | TRBV27 | NA | CASSNGGFYGYTF | TGTGCCAGCTCTAATGGCGGGTTCTATGGCTACACCTTC
NA | TRBJ2-7 | TRBV27 | NA | CASSPTGTLYEQYF | TGTGCCAGCAGCCCCACCGGGACACTCTACGAGCAGTACTTC
TRBD1 | TRBJ2-7 | TRBV5-6 | few | CASSIGQGAYEQYF | TGTGCCAGCAGCATCGGACAGGGAGCCTACGAGCAGTACTTC
NA | TRBJ2-3 | TRBV19 | once | CASSLGFPPDTQYF | TGTGCCAGTAGTTTGGGTTTCCCCCCAGATACGCAGTATTTT
NA | TRBJ2-1 | TRBV28 | NA | CASSPRGLGDEQFF | TGTGCCAGCAGCCCCCGGGGGCTAGGCGATGAGCAGTTCTTC
NA | TRBJ2-1 | TRBV4-3 | NA | CASQIDSSSYNEQFF | TGCGCCAGCCAGATAGACTCTAGCTCCTACAATGAGCAGTTCTTC
TRBD1 | TRBJ1-1 | TRBV4-3 | NA | CASSQTGGNTEAFF | TGCGCCAGCAGCCAAACAGGGGGGAACACTGAAGCTTTCTTT
NA | TRBJ2-3 | TRBV28 | NA | CASSTIVDRKSTDTQYF | TGTGCCAGCAGTACCATTGTAGACAGGAAATCAACAGATACGCAGTATTTT
NA | TRBJ2-7 | TRBV11-2 | NA | CASSPGYYEQYF | TGTGCCAGCAGCCCGGGGTACTACGAGCAGTACTTC
NA | TRBJ1-2 | TRBV18 | NA | CASFEAQILPNYGYTF | TGTGCCAGCTTTGAGGCCCAGATCTTGCCTAACTATGGCTACACCTTC
TRBD2 | TRBJ2-3 | TRBV13 | NA | CASSLGGAGGLTDTQYF | TGTGCCAGCAGCTTAGGTGGAGCGGGAGGCCTCACAGATACGCAGTATTTT
TRBD2 | TRBJ2-1 | TRBV4-3 | NA | CASSQGTSGYNEQFF | TGCGCCAGCAGCCAAGGGACTAGCGGATACAATGAGCAGTTCTTC
NA | TRBJ1-6 | TRBV4-1 | NA | CASSQVSGPRQTLHF | TGCGCCAGCAGCCAAGTGTCGGGCCCCAGACAGACCCTCCACTTT
NA | TRBJ2-1 | TRBV4-2 | NA | CASSQGSGRTMDEQFF | TGTGCCAGCAGCCAGGGGTCGGGACGGACTATGGATGAGCAGTTCTTC
NA | TRBJ2-7 | TRBV19 | NA | CATEGGDEQYF | TGTGCCACCGAGGGCGGCGACGAGCAGTACTTC
TRBD1 | TRBJ1-5 | TRBV27 | once | CASSSRQGTQPQHF | TGTGCCAGCAGTTCCCGACAGGGCACTCAGCCCCAGCATTTT
NA | TRBJ1-1 | TRBV11-2 | once | CASSLPLMNTEAFF | TGTGCCAGCAGCTTACCCCTAATGAACACTGAAGCTTTCTTT
NA | TRBJ1-3 | TRBV27 | NA | CASSSGDDTIYF | TGTGCCAGCAGTTCAGGGGATGACACCATATATTTT
TRBD2 | TRBJ2-2 | TRBV4-1 | few | CASSQDGVQKRESNTGELFF | TGCGCCAGCAGCCAAGACGGGGTGCAGAAGCGGGAGTCGAACACCGGGGAGCTGTTTTTT
NA | TRBJ2-4 | TRBV28 | NA | CASSAGGPKNIQYF | TGTGCCAGCAGCGCCGGGGGACCCAAAAACATTCAGTACTTC
TRBD1 | TRBJ2-1 | TRBV27 | NA | CASSVGTGGLNEQFF | TGTGCCAGCAGTGTCGGGACAGGCGGACTCAATGAGCAGTTCTTC
NA | TRBJ2-7 | TRBV10-3 | NA | CAISSPVGNRSSYEQYF | TGTGCCATCTCCTCCCCTGTGGGGAACCGTAGCTCCTACGAGCAGTACTTC
NA | TRBJ1-3 | TRBV18 | NA | CASSPPGTRSGNTIYF | TGTGCCAGCTCACCACCGGGGACGCGCTCTGGAAACACCATATATTTT
NA | TRBJ2-7 | TRBV7-6 | NA | CASSSRRESDEQYF | TGTGCCAGCAGCTCAAGGAGGGAGAGTGACGAGCAGTACTTC
TRBD2 | TRBJ2-7 | TRBV28 | NA | CASTEGTSRYSYEQYF | TGTGCCAGCACCGAAGGGACTAGCCGCTACTCCTACGAGCAGTACTTC
NA | TRBJ2-7 | TRBV28 | NA | CASFGGGQFYEQYF | TGTGCCAGCTTCGGCGGCGGGCAGTTCTACGAGCAGTACTTC
NA | TRBJ2-1 | TRBV4-3 | NA | CASSQEGAASSYNEQFF | TGCGCCAGCAGCCAAGAAGGGGCGGCGAGCTCCTACAATGAGCAGTTCTTC
TRBD1 | TRBJ2-1 | TRBV6-5 | NA | CASSYFPGQVDNEQFF | TGTGCCAGCAGTTACTTCCCGGGACAGGTAGACAATGAGCAGTTCTTC
TRBD1 | TRBJ2-1 | TRBV28 | NA | CASSLGTGSYNEQFF | TGTGCCAGCAGTTTAGGGACAGGCTCCTACAATGAGCAGTTCTTC
NA | TRBJ1-4 | TRBV21-1 | NA | CASPGGQGATNEKLFF | TGTGCCAGCCCCGGAGGACAGGGTGCAACTAATGAAAAACTGTTTTTT
TRBD2 | TRBJ2-1 | TRBV15 | NA | CATSGSSGGGRNEQFF | TGTGCCACCAGCGGATCTAGCGGGGGCGGTCGGAATGAGCAGTTCTTC
NA | TRBJ2-7 | TRBV5-1 | NA | CASSLAGGDPYEQYF | TGCGCCAGCAGCTTGGCCGGAGGGGATCCCTACGAGCAGTACTTC
NA | TRBJ2-1 | TRBV27 | NA | CASSSLNYNEQFF | TGTGCCAGCAGTTCCCTGAACTACAATGAGCAGTTCTTC
TRBD1 | TRBJ2-1 | TRBV7-8 | NA | CASSPNRGREEFF | TGTGCCAGCAGCCCAAACAGGGGGCGTGAGGAGTTCTTC
NA | TRBJ2-7 | TRBV27 | NA | CASSPQSDYEQYF | TGTGCCAGCAGCCCCCAGTCGGACTACGAGCAGTACTTC
NA | TRBJ2-3 | TRBV7-2 | NA | CASSLLGGTDTQYF | TGTGCCAGCAGCTTACTGGGAGGCACAGATACGCAGTATTTT